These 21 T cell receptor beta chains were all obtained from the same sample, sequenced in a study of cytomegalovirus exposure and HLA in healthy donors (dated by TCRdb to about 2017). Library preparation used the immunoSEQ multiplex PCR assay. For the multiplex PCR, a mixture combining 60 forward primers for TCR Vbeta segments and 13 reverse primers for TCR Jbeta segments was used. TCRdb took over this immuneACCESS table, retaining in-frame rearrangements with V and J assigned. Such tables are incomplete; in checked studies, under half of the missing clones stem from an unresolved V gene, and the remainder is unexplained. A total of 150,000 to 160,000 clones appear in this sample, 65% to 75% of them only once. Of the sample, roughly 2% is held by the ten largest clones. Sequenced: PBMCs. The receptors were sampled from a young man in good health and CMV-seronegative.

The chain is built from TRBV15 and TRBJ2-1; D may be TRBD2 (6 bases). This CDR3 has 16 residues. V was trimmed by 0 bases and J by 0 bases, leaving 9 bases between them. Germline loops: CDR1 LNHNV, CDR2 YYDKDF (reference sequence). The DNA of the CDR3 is TGTGCCACCAGCAGAGATTTCGGGGGCTCCTACAATGAGCAGTTCTTC. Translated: CATSRDFGGSYNEQFF.

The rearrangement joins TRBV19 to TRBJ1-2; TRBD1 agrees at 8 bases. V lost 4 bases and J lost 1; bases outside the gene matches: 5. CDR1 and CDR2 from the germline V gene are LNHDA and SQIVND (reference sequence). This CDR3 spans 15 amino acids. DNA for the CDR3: TGTGCCAGTAGTAGCCGGGACAGGTATAACTATGGCTACACCTTC. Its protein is CASSSRDRYNYGYTF.

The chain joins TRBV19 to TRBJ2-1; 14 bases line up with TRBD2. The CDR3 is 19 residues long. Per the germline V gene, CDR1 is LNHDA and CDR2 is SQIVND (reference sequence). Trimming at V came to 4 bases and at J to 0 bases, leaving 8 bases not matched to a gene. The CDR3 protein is CASSNRLAGGVRSYNEQFF. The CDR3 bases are TGTGCCAGTAGTAATCGACTAGCGGGGGGGGTTCGCTCCTACAATGAGCAGTTCTTC.

DNA for the CDR3: TGTGCCAGTAGCCCCGGGCAGGGAGGCGAGCAGTACTTC. It translates to CASSPGQGGEQYF. The J gene is TRBJ2-7, the V gene TRBV19, with a tentative D call TRBD2 (6 bases). CDR1 and CDR2 from the germline V gene are LNHDA and SQIVND (reference sequence). V was pared by 6 bases and J by 6 bases, with 15 bases between. This CDR3 is built from 13 residues.

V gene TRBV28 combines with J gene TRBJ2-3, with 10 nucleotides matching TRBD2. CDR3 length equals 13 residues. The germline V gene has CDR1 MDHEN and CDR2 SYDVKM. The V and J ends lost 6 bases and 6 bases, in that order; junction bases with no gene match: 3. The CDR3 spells CASSVTSGDTQYF. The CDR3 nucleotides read TGTGCCAGCAGCGTGACTAGCGGGGATACGCAGTATTTT.

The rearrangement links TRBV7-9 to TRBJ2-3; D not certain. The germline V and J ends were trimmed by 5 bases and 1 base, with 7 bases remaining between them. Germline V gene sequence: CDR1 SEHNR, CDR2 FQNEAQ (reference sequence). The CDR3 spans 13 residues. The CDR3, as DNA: TGTGCCAGCAGCCCTACTGGCACAGATACGCAGTATTTT. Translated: CASSPTGTDTQYF.

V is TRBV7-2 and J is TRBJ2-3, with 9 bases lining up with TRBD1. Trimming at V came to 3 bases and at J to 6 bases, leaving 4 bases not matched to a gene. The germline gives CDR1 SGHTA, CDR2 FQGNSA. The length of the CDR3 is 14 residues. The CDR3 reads CASSLDRGEDTQYF. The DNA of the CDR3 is TGTGCCAGCAGCTTGGACAGGGGTGAGGATACGCAGTATTTT.

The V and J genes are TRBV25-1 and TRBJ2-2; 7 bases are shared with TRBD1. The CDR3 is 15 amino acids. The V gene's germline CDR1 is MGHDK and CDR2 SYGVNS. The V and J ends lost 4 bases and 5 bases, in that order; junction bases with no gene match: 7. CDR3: CASSARRDRTGELFF. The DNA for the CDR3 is TGTGCCAGCAGTGCACGTCGGGACAGAACCGGGGAGCTGTTTTTT.

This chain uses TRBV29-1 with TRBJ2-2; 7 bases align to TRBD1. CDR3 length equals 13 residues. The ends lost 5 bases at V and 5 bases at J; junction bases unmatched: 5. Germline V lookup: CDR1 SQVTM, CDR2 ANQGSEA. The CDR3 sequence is CSVRQDRTGELFF. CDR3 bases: TGCAGCGTTAGACAGGACAGGACCGGGGAGCTGTTTTTT.

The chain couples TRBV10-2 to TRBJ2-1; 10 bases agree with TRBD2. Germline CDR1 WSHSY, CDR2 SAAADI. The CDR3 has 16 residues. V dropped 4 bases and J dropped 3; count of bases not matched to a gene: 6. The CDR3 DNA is TGCGCCAGCAGTGGTGCAGCGGGGGGGTTCTACAATGAGCAGTTCTTC. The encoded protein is CASSGAAGGFYNEQFF.

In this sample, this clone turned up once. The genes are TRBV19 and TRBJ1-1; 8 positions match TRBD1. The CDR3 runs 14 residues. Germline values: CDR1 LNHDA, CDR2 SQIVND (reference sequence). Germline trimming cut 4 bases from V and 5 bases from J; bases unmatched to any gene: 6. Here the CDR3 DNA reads TGTGCCAGTAGTAAAATACAGGGGGGGACTGAAGCTTTCTTT. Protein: CASSKIQGGTEAFF.

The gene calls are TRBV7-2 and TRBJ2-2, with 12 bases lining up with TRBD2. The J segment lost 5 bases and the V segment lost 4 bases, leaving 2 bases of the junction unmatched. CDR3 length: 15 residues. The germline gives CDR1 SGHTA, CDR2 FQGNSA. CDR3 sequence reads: CASSWLAGGTGELFF. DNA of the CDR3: TGTGCCAGCAGCTGGCTAGCGGGGGGGACCGGGGAGCTGTTTTTT.

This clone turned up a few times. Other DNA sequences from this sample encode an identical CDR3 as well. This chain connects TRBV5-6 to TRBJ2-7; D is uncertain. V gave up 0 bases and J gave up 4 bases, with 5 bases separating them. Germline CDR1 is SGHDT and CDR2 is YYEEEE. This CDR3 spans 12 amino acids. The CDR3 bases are TGTGCCAGCAGCTTGGGACAATACGAGCAGTACTTC. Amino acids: CASSLGQYEQYF.

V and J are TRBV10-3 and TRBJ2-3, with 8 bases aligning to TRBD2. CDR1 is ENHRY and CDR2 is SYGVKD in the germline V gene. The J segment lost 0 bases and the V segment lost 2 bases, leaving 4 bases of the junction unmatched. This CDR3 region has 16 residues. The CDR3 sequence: CAISERGGSSTDTQYF. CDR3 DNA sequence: TGTGCCATCAGTGAGCGGGGGGGATCTAGCACAGATACGCAGTATTTT.

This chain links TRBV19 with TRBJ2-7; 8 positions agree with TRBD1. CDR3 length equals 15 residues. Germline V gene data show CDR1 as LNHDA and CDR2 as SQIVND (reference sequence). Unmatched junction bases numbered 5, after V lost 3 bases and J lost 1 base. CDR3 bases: TGTGCCAGTAGTATGACAGGGGACAGTTCCTACGAGCAGTACTTC. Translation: CASSMTGDSSYEQYF.

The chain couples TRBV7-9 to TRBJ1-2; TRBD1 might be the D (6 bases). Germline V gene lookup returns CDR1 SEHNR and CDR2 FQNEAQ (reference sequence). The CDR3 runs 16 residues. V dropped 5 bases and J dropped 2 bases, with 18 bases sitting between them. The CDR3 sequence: CASSHVRDTENYGYTF. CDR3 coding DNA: TGTGCCAGCAGCCACGTCCGGGACACCGAAAACTATGGCTACACCTTC.

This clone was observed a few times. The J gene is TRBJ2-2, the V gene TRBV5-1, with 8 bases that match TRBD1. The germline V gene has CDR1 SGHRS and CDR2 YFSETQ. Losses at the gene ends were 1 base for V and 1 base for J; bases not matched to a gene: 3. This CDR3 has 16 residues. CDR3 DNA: TGCGCCAGCAGCTTGTGGACAGGGCTGAACACCGGGGAGCTGTTTTTT. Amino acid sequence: CASSLWTGLNTGELFF.

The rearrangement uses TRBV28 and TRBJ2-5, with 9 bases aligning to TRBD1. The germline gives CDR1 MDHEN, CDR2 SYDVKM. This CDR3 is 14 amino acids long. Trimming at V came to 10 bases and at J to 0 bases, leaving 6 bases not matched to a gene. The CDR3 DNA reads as TGTGCCATCGCACAGGGGGCATACCAAGAGACCCAGTACTTC. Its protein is CAIAQGAYQETQYF.

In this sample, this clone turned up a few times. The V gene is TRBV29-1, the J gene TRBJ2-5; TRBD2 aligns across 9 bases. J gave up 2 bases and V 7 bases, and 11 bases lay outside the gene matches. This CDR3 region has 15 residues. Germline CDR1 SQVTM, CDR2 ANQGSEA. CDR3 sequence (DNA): TGCAGCGCTCCCTGGGTAGCGGGGGCACAAGAGACCCAGTACTTC. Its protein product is CSAPWVAGAQETQYF. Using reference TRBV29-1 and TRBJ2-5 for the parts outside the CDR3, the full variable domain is SAVISQKPSRDICQRGTSLTIQCQVDSQVTMMFWYRQQPGQSLTLIATANQGSEATYESGFVIDKFPISRPNLTFSTLTVSNMSPEDSSIYLCSAPWVAGAQETQYFGPGTRLLVL.

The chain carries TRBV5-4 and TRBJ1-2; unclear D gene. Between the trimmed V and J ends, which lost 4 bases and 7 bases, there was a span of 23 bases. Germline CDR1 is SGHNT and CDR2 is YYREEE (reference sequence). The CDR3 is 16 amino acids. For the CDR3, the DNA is TGTGCCAGCAGCCGTCGTTATCGGGAGTCCGGTACTGGCTACACCTTC. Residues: CASSRRYRESGTGYTF.

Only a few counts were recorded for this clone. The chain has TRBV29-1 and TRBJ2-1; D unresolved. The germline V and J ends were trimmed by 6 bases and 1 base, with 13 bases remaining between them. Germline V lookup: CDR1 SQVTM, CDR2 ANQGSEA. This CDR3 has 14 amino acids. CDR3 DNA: TGCAGCGTGCGGTCCGGGTCTTCCTACAATGAGCAGTTCTTC. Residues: CSVRSGSSYNEQFF.